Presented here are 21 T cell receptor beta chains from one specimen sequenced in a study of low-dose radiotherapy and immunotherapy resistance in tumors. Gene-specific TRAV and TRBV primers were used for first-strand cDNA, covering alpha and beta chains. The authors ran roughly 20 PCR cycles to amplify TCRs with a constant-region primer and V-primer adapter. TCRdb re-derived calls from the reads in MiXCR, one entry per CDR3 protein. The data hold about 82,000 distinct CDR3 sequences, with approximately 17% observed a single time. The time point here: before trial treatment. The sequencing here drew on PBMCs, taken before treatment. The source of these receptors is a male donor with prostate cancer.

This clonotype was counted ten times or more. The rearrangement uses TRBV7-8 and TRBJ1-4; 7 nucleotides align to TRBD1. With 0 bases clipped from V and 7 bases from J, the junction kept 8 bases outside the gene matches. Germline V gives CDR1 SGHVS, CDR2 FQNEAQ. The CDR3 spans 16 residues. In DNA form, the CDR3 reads TGTGCCAGCAGCTTAGCAGGGACAGTAAGGGGTGAAAAACTGTTTTTT. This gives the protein CASSLAGTVRGEKLFF.

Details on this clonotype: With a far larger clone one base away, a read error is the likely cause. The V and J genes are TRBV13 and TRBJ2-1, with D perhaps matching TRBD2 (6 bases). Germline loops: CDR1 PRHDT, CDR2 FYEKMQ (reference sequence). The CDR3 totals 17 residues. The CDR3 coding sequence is TGTGTCAGCAGCTTGGAGGGCGGGACGAGCTCCTACAATGAGCAGTTCTTC. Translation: CVSSLEGGTSSYNEQFF. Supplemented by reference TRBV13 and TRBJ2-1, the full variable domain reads AAGVIQSPRHLIKEKRETATLKCYPIPRHDTVYWYQQGPGQDPQFLISFYEKMQSDKGSIPDRFSAQQFSDYHSELNMSSLELGDSALYFCVSSLEGGTSSYNEQFFGPGTRLTVL.

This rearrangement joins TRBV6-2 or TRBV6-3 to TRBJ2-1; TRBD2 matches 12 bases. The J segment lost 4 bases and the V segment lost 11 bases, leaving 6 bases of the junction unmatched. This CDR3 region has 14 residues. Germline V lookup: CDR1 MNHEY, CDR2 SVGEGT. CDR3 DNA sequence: TGTGCCTTCGGACTAGCGGGATCTTACAATGAGCAGTTCTTC. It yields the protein CAFGLAGSYNEQFF.

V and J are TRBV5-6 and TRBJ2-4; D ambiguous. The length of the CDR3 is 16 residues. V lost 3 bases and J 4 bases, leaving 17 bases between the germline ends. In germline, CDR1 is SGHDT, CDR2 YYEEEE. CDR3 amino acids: CASSSRGVGGKNIQYF. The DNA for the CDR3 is TGTGCCAGCAGCTCTCGAGGCGTTGGTGGTAAAAACATTCAGTACTTC.

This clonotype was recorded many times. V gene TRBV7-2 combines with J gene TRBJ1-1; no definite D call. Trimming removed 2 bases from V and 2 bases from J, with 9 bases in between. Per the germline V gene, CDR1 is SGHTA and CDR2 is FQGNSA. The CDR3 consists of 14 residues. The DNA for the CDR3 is TGTGCCAGCAGCTTATTCCAGGAAAACACTGAAGCTTTCTTT. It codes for CASSLFQENTEAFF.

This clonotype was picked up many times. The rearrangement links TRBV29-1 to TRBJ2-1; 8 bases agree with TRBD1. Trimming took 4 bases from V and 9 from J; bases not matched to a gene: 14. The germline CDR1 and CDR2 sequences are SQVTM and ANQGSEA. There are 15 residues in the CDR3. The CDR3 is CSVVDQDRVFFEQFF. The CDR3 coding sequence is TGCAGCGTTGTAGATCAGGACAGGGTTTTTTTTGAGCAGTTCTTC.

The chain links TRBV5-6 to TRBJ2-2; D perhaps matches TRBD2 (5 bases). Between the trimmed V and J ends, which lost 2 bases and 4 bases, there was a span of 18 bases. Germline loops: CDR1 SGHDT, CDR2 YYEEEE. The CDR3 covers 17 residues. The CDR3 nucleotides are TGTGCCAGCAGCTTCCCCCCCGCGGTCGGGGTCACCGGGGAGCTGTTTTTT. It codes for CASSFPPAVGVTGELFF.

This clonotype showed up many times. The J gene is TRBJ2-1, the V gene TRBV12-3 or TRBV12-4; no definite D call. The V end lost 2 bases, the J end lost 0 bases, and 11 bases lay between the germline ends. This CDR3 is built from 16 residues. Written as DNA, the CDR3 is TGTGCCAGCAGTTTACCCCTTTCAAGCTCCTACAATGAGCAGTTCTTC. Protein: CASSLPLSSSYNEQFF.

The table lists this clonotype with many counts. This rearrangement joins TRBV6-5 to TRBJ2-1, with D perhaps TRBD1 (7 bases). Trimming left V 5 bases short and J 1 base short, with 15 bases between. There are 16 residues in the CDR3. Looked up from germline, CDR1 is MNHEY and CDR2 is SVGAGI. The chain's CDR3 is CASSGQAGGSYNEQFF. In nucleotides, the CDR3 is TGTGCCAGCAGTGGACAGGCAGGGGGGTCCTACAATGAGCAGTTCTTC.

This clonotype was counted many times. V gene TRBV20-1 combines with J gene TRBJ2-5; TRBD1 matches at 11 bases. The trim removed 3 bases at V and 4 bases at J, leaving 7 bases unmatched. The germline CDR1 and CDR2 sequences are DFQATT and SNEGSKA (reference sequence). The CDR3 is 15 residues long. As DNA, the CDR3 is TGCAGTGCTAGTCCGGGACAGGGGGTTGCAGAGACCCAGTACTTC. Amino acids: CSASPGQGVAETQYF.

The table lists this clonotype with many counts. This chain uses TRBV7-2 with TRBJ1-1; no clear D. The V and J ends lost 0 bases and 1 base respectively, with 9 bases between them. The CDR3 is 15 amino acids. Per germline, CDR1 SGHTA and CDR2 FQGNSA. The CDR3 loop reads CASSLADSRNTEAFF. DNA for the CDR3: TGTGCCAGCAGCTTAGCTGACTCTCGGAACACTGAAGCTTTCTTT.

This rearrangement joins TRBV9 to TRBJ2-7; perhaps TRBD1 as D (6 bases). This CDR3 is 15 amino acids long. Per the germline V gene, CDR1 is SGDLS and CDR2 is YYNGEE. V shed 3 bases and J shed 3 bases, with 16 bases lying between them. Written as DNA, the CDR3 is TGTGCCAGCAGCGCCTCGCCGGGGACACGCTACGAGCAGTACTTC. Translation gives CASSASPGTRYEQYF.

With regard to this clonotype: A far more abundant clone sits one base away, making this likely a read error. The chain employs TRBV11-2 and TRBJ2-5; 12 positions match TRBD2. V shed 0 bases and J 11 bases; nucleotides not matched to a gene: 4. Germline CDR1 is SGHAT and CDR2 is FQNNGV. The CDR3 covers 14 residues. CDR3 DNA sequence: TGTGCCAGCAGCTTAGAGGCTAGCGGGAGGGCGCAGTACTTC. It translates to CASSLEASGRAQYF.

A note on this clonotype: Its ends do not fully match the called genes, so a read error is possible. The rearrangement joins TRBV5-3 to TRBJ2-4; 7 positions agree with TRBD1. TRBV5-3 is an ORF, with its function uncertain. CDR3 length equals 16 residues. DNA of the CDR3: TGTGCCAGCAGCTTGCCGGGACAGCGTCACATAAACATTCAGTACTTC. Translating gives CASSLPGQRHINIQYF.

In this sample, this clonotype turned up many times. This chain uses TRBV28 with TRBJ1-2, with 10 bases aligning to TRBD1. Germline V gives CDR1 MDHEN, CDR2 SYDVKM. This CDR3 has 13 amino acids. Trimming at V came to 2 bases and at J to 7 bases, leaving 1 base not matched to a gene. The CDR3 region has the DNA TGTGCCAGCAGTTTAAGGGACAGGGGTGGCTACACCTTC. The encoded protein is CASSLRDRGGYTF.

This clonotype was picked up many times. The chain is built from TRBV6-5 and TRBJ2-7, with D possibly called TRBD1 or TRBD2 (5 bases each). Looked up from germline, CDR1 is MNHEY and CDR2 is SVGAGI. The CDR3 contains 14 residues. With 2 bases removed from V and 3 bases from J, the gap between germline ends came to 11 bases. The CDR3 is CASSYRDVSYEQYF. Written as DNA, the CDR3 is TGTGCCAGCAGTTACCGGGACGTAAGCTACGAGCAGTACTTC.

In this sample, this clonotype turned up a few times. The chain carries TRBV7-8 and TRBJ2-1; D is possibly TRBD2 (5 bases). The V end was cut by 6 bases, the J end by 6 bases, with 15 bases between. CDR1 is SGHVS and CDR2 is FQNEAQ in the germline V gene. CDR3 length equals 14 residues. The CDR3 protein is CASSTGKLVNEQFF. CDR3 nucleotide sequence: TGTGCCAGCAGTACCGGGAAACTAGTCAATGAGCAGTTCTTC.

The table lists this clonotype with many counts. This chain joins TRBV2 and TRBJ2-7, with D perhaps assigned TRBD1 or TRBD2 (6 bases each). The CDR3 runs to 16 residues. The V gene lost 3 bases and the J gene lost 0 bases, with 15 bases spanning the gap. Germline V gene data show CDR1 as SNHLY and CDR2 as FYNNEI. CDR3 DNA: TGTGCCAGCAGTGACTTCGGGGGCGGGGTCTCCTACGAGCAGTACTTC. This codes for CASSDFGGGVSYEQYF.

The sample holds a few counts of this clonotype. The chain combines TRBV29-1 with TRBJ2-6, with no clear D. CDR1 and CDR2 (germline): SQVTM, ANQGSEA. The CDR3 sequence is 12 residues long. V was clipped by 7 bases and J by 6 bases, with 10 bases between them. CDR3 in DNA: TGCAGCGCCGAGCATGCGGCCAACGTCCTGACTTTC. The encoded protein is CSAEHAANVLTF.

The chain's CDR3 is CSARDVRTPGGGEQFF. The CDR3 region has the DNA TGCAGTGCTAGAGATGTGAGGACTCCTGGTGGCGGGGAGCAGTTCTTC. The rearrangement links TRBV20-1 to TRBJ2-1; D perhaps matches TRBD2 (5 bases). V was shortened by 0 bases and J by 10 bases, with 22 bases between the two germline ends. CDR3 size: 16 residues. Germline V lookup: CDR1 DFQATT, CDR2 SNEGSKA (reference sequence).

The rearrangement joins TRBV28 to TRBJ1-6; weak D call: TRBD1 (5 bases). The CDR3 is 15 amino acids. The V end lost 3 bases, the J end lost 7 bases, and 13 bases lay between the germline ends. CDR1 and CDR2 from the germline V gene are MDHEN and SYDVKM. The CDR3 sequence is CASSLSQGRNSPLHF. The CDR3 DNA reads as TGTGCCAGCAGTTTGAGTCAGGGACGAAATTCACCCCTCCACTTT.